This record covers a single T cell receptor (beta chain). For the second PCR, which ran for roughly 7 to 11 cycles, a sample-barcoded 5' primer and a J-beta primer mix were used. MiXCR was run by TCRdb on the 5' RACE reads, yielding one entry per CDR3 protein. The table includes some 1,500,000 distinct CDR3 sequences, 35% to 45% detected once. J lost 6 bases, V lost 4 bases, and 7 bases had no gene match. The CDR3 runs 15 residues. The germline gives CDR1 SGHRS, CDR2 YFSETQ. These data originate in a study of blood T cells in healthy people across ages. This TCR came from a woman under 30 in good health. The chain carries TRBV5-1 and TRBJ1-4, with 9 positions matching TRBD1. The material sequenced was blood. The CDR3 protein is CASSLTGQGHEKLFF. The CDR3, as DNA: TGCGCCAGCAGCCTCACGGGACAGGGTCATGAAAAACTGTTTTTT.